Below, one TCR beta chain is given with its context. What this receptor recognizes is not known. One base away there is no much larger clone; base qualities are not given. From the cysteine through the phenylalanine, the CDR3 covers 11 amino acids. The only DNA kept is the CDR3, 33 bases in frame from the first base. Looking up the germline V gene yields CDR1 SGDLS and CDR2 YYNGEE. The germline ends are 6 bases apart after V is trimmed by 3 bases and J by 6 bases. These data are taken from a study of PD-L1 blockade in urothelial cancer (dated by TCRdb to about 2017). For the study in its entirety: All patients started therapy around 2014 and received atezolizumab 1,200 mg intravenously every 3 weeks. An ECOG performance status of 0 or 1 was recorded for the patients, and 0 to 3 prior chemotherapy regimens had been received by the patients. Over 28 patients had pretreatment blood TCR-seq, some 24 had at least one posttreatment blood collection, and some 24 had tumor TCR-seq. The study was an exploratory multi-omic analysis of somatic, immune and clinical correlates of response to PD-L1 blockade with atezolizumab in urothelial cancer. Blood samples were analyzed 3 weeks after the start of treatment (second dose) and 6 weeks after the start of treatment. Nine patients achieved durable clinical benefit and approximately 20 did not. Durable clinical benefit meant progression-free survival longer than 6 months, and TCR features were also tested against progression-free and overall survival. About 90% of the roughly 29 patients were identified as males with urothelial cancer of bladder origin, and a prior smoking history was reported by 18 of 29 patients. Blood samples gave median yields of about 150,000 T cells and 82,636 unique TCRs, along with a median clonality of approximately 0.084. Pretreatment tumor samples, along with matched peripheral blood collected serially before and after atezolizumab treatment, underwent TCR sequencing. In the same patients who had TCR sequencing, pretreatment tumors also underwent whole exome sequencing and RNA sequencing. What the research found in general, with its limitations: Small sample size (n ≈ 29) and many exploratory analyses mean the results are intended to be hypothesis-generating. Improved progression-free and overall survival was associated with having pretreatment peripheral blood TCR clonality below the median. At 3 weeks after the start of treatment, tumor-associated TCR clones in peripheral blood had expanded more in patients with durable benefit (n ≈ 22, p = 0.022).

Synthetic TCR analog templates were spiked into each PCR so that absolute template abundance could be estimated from read counts. Using the immunoSEQ assay, TCRbeta CDR3 regions were amplified from genomic DNA with bias-controlled V and J gene primers. Sequencing of rearranged TCRbeta segments was performed at approximately 20X coverage. In the source study's methods: Clustering was used to correct sequencing errors, and CDR3s were annotated against IMGT so that V, D and J genes could be assigned. Downstream analyses used only productive TCRbeta rearrangements, leaving out any out-of-frame or stop-codon sequences. Clonality was calculated as one minus the Shannon entropy normalized by the log of the number of unique productive sequences. Fisher's exact test with Benjamini-Hochberg correction, using a cutoff of adjusted p below 0.01, was how clones that differed between time points or between blood and tumor were identified. TCRdb holds this immuneACCESS table with in-frame rearrangements only. Some clones are missing; in checked studies, unresolved V genes explain under half, and the rest has no known cause. V, J and clone size are taken as reported in that table, and D and trimming were inferred from the DNA itself. The sample profile shows about 63,000 clones; about four fifths of them were found once. 5.7% of the sample is held by the ten biggest clonotypes.

The intended sense of this specimen's time point label: pretreatment peripheral blood. The cohort comprised about 30 patients with locally advanced or metastatic urothelial carcinoma treated at Memorial Sloan Kettering on a trial protocol. Peripheral blood mononuclear cells were collected from each patient pretreatment and during treatment, giving between 1 and 8 total time points per patient. The Qiagen DNeasy Blood extraction kit was used to purify genomic DNA from total PBMCs and from tumor samples. PBMCs were collected pretreatment and during treatment and were isolated and stored as previously described.

The TCR comes from a man between 65 and 80 years old with urothelial cancer. Specimen: PBMCs, collected around atezolizumab (anti-PD-L1) treatment. The sequence joins TRBV9 to TRBJ1-1, with no confidently assigned D gene. The CDR3 protein sequence reads: CASSGGSEAFF. The sequenced DNA is TGTGCCAGCAGCGGAGGGTCTGAAGCTTTCTTT.